This entry concerns a single T cell receptor beta chain. Its cognate antigen is unknown. The J segment lost 5 bases and the V segment lost 5 bases, leaving 15 bases of the junction unmatched. The CDR3 extends over 17 amino acids. Germline values: CDR1 SGHAT, CDR2 FQNNGV. The sample is drawn from a study of T cell responses to AZD1222 COVID-19 vaccine. Broader study findings: Nearly half of spike-specific TCRs reportedly target unmutated variant regions.

The method was immunoSEQ multiplex PCR; TCRdb's version includes in-frame clones alone and lacks a portion of them. The sample yields around 170,000 clones, around 93% seen once. This sequence originates from an adult in good health. Here the sequenced sample was peripheral blood, taken on day 0 of AZD1222 vaccination. The chain carries TRBV11-2 and TRBJ2-7; 10 bases are a match to TRBD2. CDR3 residues: CASSHEGQREGSDEQYF. The CDR3 bases are TGTGCCAGCAGCCATGAGGGCCAGCGGGAGGGCTCGGACGAGCAGTACTTC.